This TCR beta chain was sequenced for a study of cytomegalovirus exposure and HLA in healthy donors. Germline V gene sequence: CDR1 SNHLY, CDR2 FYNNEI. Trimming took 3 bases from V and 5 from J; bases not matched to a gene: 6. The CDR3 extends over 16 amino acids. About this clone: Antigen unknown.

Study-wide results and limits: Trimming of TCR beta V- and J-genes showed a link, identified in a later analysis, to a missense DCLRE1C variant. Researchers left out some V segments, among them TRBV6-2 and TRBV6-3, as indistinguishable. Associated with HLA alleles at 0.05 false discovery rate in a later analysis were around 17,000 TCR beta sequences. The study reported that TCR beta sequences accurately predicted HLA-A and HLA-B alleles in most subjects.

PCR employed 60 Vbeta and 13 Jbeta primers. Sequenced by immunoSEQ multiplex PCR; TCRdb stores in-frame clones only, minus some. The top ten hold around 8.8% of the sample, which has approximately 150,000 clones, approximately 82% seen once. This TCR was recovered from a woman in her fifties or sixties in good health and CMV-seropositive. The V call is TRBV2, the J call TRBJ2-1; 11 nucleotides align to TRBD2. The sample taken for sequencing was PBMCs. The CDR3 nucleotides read TGTGCCAGCAGTGACGGAGGGACTAGCGGACACAATGAGCAGTTCTTC. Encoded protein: CASSDGGTSGHNEQFF.